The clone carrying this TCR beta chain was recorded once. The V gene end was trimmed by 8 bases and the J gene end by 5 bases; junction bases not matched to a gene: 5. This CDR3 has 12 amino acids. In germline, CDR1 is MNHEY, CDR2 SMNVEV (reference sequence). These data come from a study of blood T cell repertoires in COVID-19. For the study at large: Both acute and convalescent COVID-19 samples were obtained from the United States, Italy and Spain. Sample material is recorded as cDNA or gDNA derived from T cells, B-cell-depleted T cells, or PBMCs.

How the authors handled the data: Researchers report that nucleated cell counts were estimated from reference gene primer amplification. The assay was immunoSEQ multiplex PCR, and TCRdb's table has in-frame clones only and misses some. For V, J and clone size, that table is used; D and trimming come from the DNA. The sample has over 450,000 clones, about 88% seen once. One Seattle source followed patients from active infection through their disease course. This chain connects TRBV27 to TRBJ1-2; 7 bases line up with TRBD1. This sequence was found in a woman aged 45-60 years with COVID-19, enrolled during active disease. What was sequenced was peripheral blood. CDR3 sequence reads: CASADREYGYTF. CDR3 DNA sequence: TGTGCCAGCGCCGACAGGGAATATGGCTACACCTTC.